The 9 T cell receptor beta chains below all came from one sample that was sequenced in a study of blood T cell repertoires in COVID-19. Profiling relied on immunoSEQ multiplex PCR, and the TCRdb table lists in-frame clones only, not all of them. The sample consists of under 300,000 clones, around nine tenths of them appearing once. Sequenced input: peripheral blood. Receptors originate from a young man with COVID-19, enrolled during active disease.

The CDR3 loop is CASNNRASSPLHF. CDR3 coding DNA: TGTGCCAGCAACAACAGGGCTTCTTCACCCCTCCACTTT. The chain joins TRBV11-2 to TRBJ1-6; maybe TRBD1 (6 bases). CDR3 length: 13 amino acids. Germline CDR1 SGHAT, CDR2 FQNNGV. Trimming took off 7 bases at V and 9 bases at J, with 13 bases between the two ends. The variable domain in full, completed from reference TRBV11-2 and TRBJ1-6, reads EAGVAQSPRYKIIEKRQSVAFWCNPISGHATLYWYQQILGQGPKLLIQFQNNGVVDDSQLPKDRFSAERLKGVDSTLKIQPAKLEDSAVYLCASNNRASSPLHFGNGTRLTVT.

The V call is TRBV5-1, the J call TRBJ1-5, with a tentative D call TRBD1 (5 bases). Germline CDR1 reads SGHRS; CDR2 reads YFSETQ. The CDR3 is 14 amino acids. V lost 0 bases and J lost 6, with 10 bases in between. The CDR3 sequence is CASSLGGAGQPQHF. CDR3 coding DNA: TGCGCCAGCAGCTTGGGCGGGGCCGGTCAGCCCCAGCATTTT. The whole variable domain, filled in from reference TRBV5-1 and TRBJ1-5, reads KAGVTQTPRYLIKTRGQQVTLSCSPISGHRSVSWYQQTPGQGLQFLFEYFSETQRNKGNFPGRFSGRQFSNSRSEMNVSTLELGDSALYLCASSLGGAGQPQHFGDGTRLSIL.

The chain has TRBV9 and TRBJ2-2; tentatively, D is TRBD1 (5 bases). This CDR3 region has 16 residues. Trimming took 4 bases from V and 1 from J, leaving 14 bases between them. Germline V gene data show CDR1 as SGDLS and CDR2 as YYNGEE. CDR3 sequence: CASSPLGHLNTGELFF. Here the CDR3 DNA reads TGTGCCAGCAGCCCATTGGGGCACCTGAACACCGGGGAGCTGTTTTTT.

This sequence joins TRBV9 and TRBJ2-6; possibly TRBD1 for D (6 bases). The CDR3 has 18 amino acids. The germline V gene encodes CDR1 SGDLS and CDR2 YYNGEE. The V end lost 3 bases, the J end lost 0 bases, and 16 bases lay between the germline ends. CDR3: CASSAGIQGSSGANVLTF. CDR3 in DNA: TGTGCCAGCAGCGCGGGGATACAGGGCTCCTCTGGGGCCAACGTCCTGACTTTC.

The CDR3 loop is CASSASGGWYGYTF. The CDR3 nucleotides read TGTGCCAGCAGCGCGTCAGGGGGTTGGTATGGCTACACCTTC. The rearrangement links TRBV9 to TRBJ1-2; the match to TRBD1 covers 7 bases. Germline V gives CDR1 SGDLS, CDR2 YYNGEE. With V trimmed by 3 bases and J by 5 bases, 7 bases remained unmatched. This CDR3 spans 14 amino acids.

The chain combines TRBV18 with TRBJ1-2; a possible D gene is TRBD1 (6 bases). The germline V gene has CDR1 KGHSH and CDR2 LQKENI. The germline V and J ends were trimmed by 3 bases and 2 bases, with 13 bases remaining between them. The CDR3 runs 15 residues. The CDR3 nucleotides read TGTGCCAGCTCACCCCCCAGGGGCGAGAACTATGGCTACACCTTC. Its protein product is CASSPPRGENYGYTF.

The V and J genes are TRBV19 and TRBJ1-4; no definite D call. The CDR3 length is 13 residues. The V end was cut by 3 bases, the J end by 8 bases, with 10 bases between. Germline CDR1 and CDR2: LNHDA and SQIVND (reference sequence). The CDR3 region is CASSILTREKLFF. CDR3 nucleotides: TGTGCCAGTAGTATTTTAACTCGCGAAAAACTGTTTTTT.

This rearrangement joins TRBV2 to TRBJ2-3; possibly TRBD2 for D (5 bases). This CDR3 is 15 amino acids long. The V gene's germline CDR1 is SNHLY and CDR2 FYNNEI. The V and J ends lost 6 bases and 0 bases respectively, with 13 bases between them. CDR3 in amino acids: CASSKLVSSTDTQYF. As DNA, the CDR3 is TGTGCCAGCAGCAAACTAGTTAGCAGCACAGATACGCAGTATTTT.

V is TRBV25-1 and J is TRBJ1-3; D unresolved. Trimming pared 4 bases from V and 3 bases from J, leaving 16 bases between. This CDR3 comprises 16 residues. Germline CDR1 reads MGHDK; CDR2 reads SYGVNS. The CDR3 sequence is CASSARSGGVGNTIYF. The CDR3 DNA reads TGTGCCAGCAGTGCCCGGTCGGGAGGAGTTGGAAACACCATATATTTT.